This T cell receptor (beta chain) was sequenced for a study of yellow fever vaccine responses in identical twins. V was pared by 3 bases and J by 6 bases, with 13 bases of the junction left unmatched. Germline V gene lookup returns CDR1 SGHVS and CDR2 FNYEAQ. The CDR3 has 17 amino acids. TCRdb analysed the RT-PCR reads with MiXCR anew, one entry per CDR3 protein. The table shows more than 30,000 distinct CDR3 sequences, with about three fifths occurring only once. For this clonotype: What it recognizes is unknown.

Study-level results: Reportedly, the T cell response mounted by twins to vaccine seemed partly convergent, partly personalized.

The source is a woman under 30 who received the yellow fever vaccine. The rearrangement joins TRBV7-6 to TRBJ2-2, with 7 bases fitting TRBD1. The source material was T cells from blood (PBMCs), unsorted or a sorted subset (not recorded which), sampled before or after yellow fever vaccination (not recorded which). CDR3 region: CASSFTGAAYLPGELFF. CDR3 bases: TGTGCCAGCAGCTTCACAGGGGCGGCATATCTTCCCGGGGAGCTGTTTTTT.